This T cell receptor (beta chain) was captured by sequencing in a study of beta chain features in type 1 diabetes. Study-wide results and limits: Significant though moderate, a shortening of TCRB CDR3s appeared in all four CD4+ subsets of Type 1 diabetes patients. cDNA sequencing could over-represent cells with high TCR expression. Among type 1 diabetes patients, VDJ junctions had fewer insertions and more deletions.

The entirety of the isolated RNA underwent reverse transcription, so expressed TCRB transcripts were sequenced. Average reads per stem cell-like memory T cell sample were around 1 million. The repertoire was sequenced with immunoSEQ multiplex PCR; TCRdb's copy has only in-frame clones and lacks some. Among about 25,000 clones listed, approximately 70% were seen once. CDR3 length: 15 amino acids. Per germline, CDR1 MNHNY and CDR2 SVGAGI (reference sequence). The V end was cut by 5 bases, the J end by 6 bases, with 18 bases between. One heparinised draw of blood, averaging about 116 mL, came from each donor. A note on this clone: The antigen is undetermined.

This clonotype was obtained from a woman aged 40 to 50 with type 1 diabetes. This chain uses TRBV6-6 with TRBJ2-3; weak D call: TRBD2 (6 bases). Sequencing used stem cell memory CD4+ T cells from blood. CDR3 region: CASSRDSTLQDTQYF. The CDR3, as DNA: TGTGCCAGCAGTCGGGACTCCACTCTACAGGATACGCAGTATTTT.